This T cell receptor (beta chain) was sequenced during a study of CD4 and CD8 cells across lung adenocarcinoma regions. Samples came from patients with localized non-small cell lung adenocarcinoma. TCRdb reprocessed the PCR reads via MiXCR and lists one record per CDR3 protein. The profile covers approximately 3,000 distinct CDR3 sequences, with 50% to 75% appearing a single time and 18% taken by the ten largest. J gave up 5 bases and V 1 base, and 1 base lay outside the gene matches. This CDR3 spans 15 amino acids. Germline V lookup: CDR1 SGHVS, CDR2 FNYEAQ. This receptor was identified in a female donor with lung adenocarcinoma. The CD4 and CD8 labels of this study may be unreliable. This sequence joins TRBV7-6 and TRBJ2-7; 14 bases match TRBD2. Sequenced material: CD4+ T cells from the margin of a lung tumor. The CDR3 nucleotides are TGTGCCAGCAGCTTAGGGGGACTAGCGGGAGACGAGCAGTACTTC. Protein sequence: CASSLGGLAGDEQYF. Looking up the rest from reference TRBV7-6 and TRBJ2-7 gives the full variable domain: GAGVSQSPRYKVTKRGQDVALRCDPISGHVSLYWYRQALGQGPEFLTYFNYEAQQDKSGLPNDRFSAERPEGSISTLTIQRTEQRDSAMYRCASSLGGLAGDEQYFGPGTRLTVT.